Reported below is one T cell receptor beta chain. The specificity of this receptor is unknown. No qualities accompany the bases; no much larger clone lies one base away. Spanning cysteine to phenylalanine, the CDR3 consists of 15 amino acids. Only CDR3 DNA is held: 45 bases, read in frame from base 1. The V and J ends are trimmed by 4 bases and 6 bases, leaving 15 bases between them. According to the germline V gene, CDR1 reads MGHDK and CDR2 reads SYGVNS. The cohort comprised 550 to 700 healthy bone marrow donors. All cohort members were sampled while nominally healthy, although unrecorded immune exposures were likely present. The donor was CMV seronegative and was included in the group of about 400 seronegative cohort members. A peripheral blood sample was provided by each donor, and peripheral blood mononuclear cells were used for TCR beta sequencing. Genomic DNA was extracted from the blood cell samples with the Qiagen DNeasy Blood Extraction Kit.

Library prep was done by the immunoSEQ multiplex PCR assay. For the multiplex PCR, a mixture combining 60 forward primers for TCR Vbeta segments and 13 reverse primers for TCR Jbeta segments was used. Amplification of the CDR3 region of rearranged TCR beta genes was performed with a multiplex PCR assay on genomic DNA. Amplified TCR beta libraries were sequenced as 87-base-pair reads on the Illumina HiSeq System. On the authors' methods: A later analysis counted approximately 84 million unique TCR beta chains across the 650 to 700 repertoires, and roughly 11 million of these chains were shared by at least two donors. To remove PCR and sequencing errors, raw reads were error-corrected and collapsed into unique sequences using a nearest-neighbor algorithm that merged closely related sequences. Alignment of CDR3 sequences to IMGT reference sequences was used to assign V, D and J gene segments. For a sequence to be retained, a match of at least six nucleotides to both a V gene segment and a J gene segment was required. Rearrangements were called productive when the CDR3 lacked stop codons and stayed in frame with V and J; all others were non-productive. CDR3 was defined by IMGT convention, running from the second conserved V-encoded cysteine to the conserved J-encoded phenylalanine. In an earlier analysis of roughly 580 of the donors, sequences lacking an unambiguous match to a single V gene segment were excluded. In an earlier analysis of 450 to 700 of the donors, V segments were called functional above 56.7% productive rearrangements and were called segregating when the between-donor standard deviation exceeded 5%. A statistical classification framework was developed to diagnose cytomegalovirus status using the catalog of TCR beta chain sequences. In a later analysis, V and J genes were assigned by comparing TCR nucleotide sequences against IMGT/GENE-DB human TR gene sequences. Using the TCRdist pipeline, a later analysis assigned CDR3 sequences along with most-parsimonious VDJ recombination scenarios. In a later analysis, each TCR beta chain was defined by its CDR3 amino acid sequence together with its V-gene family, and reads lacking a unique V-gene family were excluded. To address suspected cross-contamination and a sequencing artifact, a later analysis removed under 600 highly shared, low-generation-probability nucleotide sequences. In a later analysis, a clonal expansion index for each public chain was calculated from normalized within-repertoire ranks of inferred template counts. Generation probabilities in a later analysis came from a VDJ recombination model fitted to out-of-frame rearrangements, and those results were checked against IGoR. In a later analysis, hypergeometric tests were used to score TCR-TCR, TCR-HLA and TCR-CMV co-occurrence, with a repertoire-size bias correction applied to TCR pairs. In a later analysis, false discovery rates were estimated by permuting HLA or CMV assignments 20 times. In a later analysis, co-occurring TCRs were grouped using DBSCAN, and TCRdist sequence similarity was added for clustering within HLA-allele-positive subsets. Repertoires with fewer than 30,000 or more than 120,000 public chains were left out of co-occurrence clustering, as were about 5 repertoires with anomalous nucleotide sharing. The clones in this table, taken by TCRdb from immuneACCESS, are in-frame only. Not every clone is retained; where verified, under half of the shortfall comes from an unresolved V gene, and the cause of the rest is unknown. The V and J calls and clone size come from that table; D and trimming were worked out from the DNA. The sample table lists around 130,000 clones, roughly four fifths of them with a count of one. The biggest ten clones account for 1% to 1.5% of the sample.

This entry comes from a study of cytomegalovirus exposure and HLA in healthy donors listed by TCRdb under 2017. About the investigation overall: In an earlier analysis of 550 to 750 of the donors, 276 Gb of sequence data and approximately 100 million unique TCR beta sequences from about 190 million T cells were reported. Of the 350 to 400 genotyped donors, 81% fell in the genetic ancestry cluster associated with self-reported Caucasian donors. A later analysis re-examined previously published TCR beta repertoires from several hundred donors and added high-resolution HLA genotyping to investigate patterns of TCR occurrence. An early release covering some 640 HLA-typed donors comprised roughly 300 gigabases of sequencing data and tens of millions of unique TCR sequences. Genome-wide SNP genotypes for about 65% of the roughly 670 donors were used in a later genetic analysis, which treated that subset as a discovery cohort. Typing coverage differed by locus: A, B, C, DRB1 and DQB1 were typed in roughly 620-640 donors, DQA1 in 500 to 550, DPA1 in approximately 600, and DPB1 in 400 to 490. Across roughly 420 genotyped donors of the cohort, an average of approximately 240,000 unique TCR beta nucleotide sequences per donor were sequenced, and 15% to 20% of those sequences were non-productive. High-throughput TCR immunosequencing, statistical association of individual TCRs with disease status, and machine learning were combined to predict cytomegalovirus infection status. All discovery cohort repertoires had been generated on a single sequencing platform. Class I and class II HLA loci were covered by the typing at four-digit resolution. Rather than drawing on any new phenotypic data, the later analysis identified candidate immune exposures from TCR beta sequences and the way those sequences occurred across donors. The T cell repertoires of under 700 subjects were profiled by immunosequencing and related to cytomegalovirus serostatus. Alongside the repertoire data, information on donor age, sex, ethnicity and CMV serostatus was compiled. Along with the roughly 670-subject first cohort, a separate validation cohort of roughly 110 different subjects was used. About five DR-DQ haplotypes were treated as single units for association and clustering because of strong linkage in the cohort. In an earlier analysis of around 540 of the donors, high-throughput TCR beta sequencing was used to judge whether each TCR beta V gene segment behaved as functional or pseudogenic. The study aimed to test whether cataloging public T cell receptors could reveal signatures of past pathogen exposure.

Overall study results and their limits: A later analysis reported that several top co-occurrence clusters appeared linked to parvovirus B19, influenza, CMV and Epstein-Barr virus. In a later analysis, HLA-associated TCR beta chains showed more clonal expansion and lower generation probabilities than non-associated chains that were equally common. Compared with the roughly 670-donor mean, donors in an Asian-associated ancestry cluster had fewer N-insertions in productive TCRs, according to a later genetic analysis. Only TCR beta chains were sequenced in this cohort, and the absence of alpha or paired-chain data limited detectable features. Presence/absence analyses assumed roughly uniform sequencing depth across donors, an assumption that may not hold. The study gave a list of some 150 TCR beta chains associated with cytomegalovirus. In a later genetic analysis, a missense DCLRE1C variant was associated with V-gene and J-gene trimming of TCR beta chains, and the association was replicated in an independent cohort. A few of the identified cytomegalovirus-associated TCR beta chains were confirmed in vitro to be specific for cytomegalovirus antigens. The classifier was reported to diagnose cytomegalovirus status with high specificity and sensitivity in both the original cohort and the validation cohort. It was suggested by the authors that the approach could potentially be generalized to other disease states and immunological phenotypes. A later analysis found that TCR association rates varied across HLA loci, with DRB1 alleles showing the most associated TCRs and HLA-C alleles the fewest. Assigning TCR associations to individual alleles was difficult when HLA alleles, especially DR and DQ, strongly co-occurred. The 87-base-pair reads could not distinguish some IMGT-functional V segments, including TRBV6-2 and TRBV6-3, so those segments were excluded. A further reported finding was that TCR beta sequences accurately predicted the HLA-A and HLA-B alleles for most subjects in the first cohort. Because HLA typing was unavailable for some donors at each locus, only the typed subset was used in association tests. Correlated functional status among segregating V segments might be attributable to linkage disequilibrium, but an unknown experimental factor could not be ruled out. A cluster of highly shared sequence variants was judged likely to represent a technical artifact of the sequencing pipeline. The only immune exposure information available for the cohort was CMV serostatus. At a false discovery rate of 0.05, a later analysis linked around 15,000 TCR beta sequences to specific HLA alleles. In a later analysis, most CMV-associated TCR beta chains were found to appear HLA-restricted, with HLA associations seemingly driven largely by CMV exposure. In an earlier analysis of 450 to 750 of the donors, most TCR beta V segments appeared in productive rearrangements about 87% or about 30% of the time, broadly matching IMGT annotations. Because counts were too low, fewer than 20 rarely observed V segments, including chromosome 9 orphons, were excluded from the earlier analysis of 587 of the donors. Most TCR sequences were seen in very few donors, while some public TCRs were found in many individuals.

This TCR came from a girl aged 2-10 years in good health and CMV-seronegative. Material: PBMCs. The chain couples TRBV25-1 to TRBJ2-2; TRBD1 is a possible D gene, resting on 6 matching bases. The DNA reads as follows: TGTGCCAGCAGTGGCAATTTACAGGGCGCCGGGGAGCTGTTTTTT. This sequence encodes CASSGNLQGAGELFF.